The clone carrying this T cell receptor beta chain was seen a single time. The data were taken from a study of blood T cell repertoires in COVID-19. TCRdb keeps only in-frame clones here, not all; method: immunoSEQ multiplex PCR. The repertoire holds hundreds of thousands of clones, with approximately 90% as singletons. Losses at the gene ends were 0 bases for V and 2 bases for J; bases not matched to a gene: 4. The CDR3 runs 17 residues. Germline CDR1 is LGHNA and CDR2 is YNFKEQ. The specimen sequenced was peripheral blood. The source of this sequence is a woman aged 25-40 years with active or convalescent COVID-19. The chain uses TRBV4-2 and TRBJ2-3; 11 nucleotides match TRBD2. CDR3 protein: CASSQDPSGRNTDTQYF. CDR3 nucleotide sequence: TGTGCCAGCAGCCAAGATCCTAGCGGGAGGAACACAGATACGCAGTATTTT.